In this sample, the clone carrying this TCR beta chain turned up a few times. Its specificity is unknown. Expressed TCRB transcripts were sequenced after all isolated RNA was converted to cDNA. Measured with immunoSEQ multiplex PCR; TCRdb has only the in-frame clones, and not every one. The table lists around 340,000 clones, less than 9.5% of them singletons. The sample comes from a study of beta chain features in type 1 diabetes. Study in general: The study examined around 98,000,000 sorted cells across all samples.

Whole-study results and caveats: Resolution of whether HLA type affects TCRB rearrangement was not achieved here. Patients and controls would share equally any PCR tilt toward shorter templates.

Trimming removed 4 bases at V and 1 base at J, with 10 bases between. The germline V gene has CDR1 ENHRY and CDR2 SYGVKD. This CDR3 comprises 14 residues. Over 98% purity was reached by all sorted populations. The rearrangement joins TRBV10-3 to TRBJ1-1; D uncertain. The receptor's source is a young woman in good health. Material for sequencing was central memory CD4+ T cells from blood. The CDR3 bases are TGTGCCATCAGTGTATCTAACACGAACACTGAAGCTTTCTTT. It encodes CAISVSNTNTEAFF.